The entry below gives a single T cell receptor beta chain sequence along with its context. This sample stems from a study of blood T cell repertoires in COVID-19. TCRdb keeps only in-frame clones here, not all; method: immunoSEQ multiplex PCR. The sample includes about 520,000 clones, approximately 85% of them seen just once. Trimming took 4 bases from V and 3 from J, leaving 11 bases between them. The CDR3 totals 15 residues. The germline CDR1 and CDR2 sequences are SGHDT and YYEEEE. The rearrangement uses TRBV5-6 and TRBJ2-6; a possible D gene is TRBD2 (5 bases). This TCR came from a human donor in a cohort sampled during active COVID-19. The source material was peripheral blood. CDR3 coding DNA: TGTGCCAGCAGCCGGGGTGGTGGTGGGGCCAACGTCCTGACTTTC. Amino acid sequence: CASSRGGGGANVLTF.